This TCR beta chain was captured in a study of T cell responses to AZD1222 COVID-19 vaccine. Points from the study as a whole: Baseline seropositivity characterized only a handful of AZD1222 recipients. The peak T cell response came first, and repertoires were sampled only after it. The sample set comprised mostly white British donors with more females, and clonal diversity was possibly underestimated.

The repertoire was sequenced with immunoSEQ multiplex PCR; TCRdb's copy has only in-frame clones and lacks some. This sample has about 100,000 clones; about nine tenths occur once, and the top ten carry roughly 1.7%. As to this clone: Its antigen remains unknown.

V trimming: 2 bases; J trimming: 4 bases; junction bases outside the gene matches: 4. From germline, CDR1 is SNHLY and CDR2 FYNNEI. CDR3 length: 14 residues. The input for sequencing was peripheral blood, taken on day 0 of AZD1222 vaccination. This receptor was identified in an adult in good health. This rearrangement joins TRBV2 to TRBJ2-5, with TRBD2 matching 7 bases. CDR3 bases: TGTGCCAGCAGTGAAATGTTAGCGGGAGAGACCCAGTACTTC. It encodes CASSEMLAGETQYF.